Listed below are T cell receptor beta chains from one sample, sequenced in a study of shared T cell receptors in the human thymus. The protocol was immunoSEQ multiplex PCR, while the TCRdb copy is restricted to in-frame clones and leaves out a portion. The data contain more than 550,000 clones, roughly 88% of them singletons. The sample was also linked to a second study, of human thymus T cells.

The specimen was thymocytes. The receptors derive from a girl under three years old with a congenital heart defect. The CDR3 runs from the conserved cysteine through the conserved F or W. Fields, in order: D gene, J gene, clone size, V gene, CDR3 protein, CDR3 DNA. D genes are given only for firm matches. Some rows have no size entry. The others give once, few or many, or a class for an expanded clone.

d_call: TRBD1
j_call: TRBJ1-1
clone_size: NA
v_call: TRBV27
cdr3_aa: CASISRTGHEAFF
cdr3_nt: TGTGCCAGCATTTCACGGACAGGGCATGAAGCTTTCTTT

d_call: TRBD2
j_call: TRBJ2-3
clone_size: NA
v_call: TRBV4-1
cdr3_aa: CASSPTPTNPLAGGKRRTQYF
cdr3_nt: TGCGCCAGCAGCCCTACCCCGACAAACCCCCTAGCGGGGGGGAAAAGACGTACGCAGTATTTT

d_call: TRBD2
j_call: TRBJ2-5
clone_size: NA
v_call: TRBV4-1
cdr3_aa: CASSPSPSSGGARETQYF
cdr3_nt: TGCGCCAGCAGCCCTTCTCCTTCAAGCGGGGGGGCCAGAGAGACCCAGTACTTC

d_call: NA
j_call: TRBJ1-1
clone_size: few
v_call: TRBV4-3
cdr3_aa: CASSQDTFVGLGRRDTEAFF
cdr3_nt: TGCGCCAGCAGCCAAGATACCTTCGTGGGACTCGGTCGTAGGGACACTGAAGCTTTCTTT

d_call: NA
j_call: TRBJ1-5
clone_size: once
v_call: TRBV6-1
cdr3_aa: CASTGGGVPQPQHF
cdr3_nt: TGTGCCAGCACCGGAGGGGGGGTTCCTCAGCCCCAGCATTTT

d_call: TRBD1
j_call: TRBJ1-3
clone_size: NA
v_call: TRBV2
cdr3_aa: CASNTTGTGNTIYF
cdr3_nt: TGTGCCAGCAATACGACAGGGACTGGAAACACCATATATTTT

d_call: TRBD1
j_call: TRBJ1-1
clone_size: NA
v_call: TRBV2
cdr3_aa: CASRLTDRGGLRAEAFF
cdr3_nt: TGTGCCAGCAGACTCACAGACAGGGGCGGTTTGCGAGCTGAAGCTTTCTTT

d_call: NA
j_call: TRBJ1-1
clone_size: NA
v_call: TRBV10-3
cdr3_aa: CAISGEGLRNTEAFF
cdr3_nt: TGTGCCATCAGTGGGGAGGGATTGAGGAACACTGAAGCTTTCTTT

d_call: NA
j_call: TRBJ2-1
clone_size: NA
v_call: TRBV6-5
cdr3_aa: CASSLGGPGGDEQFF
cdr3_nt: TGTGCCAGCAGTTTGGGGGGTCCAGGAGGGGATGAGCAGTTCTTC

d_call: NA
j_call: TRBJ1-1
clone_size: NA
v_call: TRBV28
cdr3_aa: CASSRLKYRADTEAFF
cdr3_nt: TGTGCCAGCAGCCGATTAAAATACAGGGCGGACACTGAAGCTTTCTTT

d_call: NA
j_call: TRBJ2-1
clone_size: NA
v_call: TRBV7-8
cdr3_aa: CASSLDRGNHNEQFF
cdr3_nt: TGTGCCAGCAGCTTAGATCGTGGCAACCACAATGAGCAGTTCTTC

d_call: NA
j_call: TRBJ1-1
clone_size: NA
v_call: TRBV4-1
cdr3_aa: CASSQIRNTEAFF
cdr3_nt: TGCGCCAGCAGCCAGATCAGGAACACTGAAGCTTTCTTT

d_call: TRBD1
j_call: TRBJ1-1
clone_size: NA
v_call: TRBV4-3
cdr3_aa: CASSQDNPDRADTEAFF
cdr3_nt: TGCGCCAGCAGCCAAGATAATCCCGACAGGGCGGACACTGAAGCTTTCTTT

d_call: NA
j_call: TRBJ2-6
clone_size: once
v_call: TRBV9
cdr3_aa: CASSPPGSVLTF
cdr3_nt: TGTGCCAGCAGCCCCCCCGGGTCCGTCCTGACTTTC

d_call: TRBD1
j_call: TRBJ1-2
clone_size: NA
v_call: TRBV28
cdr3_aa: CASSRDRDYGYTF
cdr3_nt: TGTGCCAGCAGCCGAGACAGGGACTATGGCTACACCTTC

d_call: NA
j_call: TRBJ1-2
clone_size: NA
v_call: TRBV4-1
cdr3_aa: CASSQDPPDGYTF
cdr3_nt: TGCGCCAGCAGCCAAGATCCCCCAGATGGCTACACCTTC

d_call: NA
j_call: TRBJ2-1
clone_size: NA
v_call: TRBV11-3
cdr3_aa: CASSPGTNSYNEQFF
cdr3_nt: TGTGCCAGCAGCCCCGGGACAAATTCCTACAATGAGCAGTTCTTC

d_call: TRBD1
j_call: TRBJ1-1
clone_size: NA
v_call: TRBV25-1
cdr3_aa: CASSEQGGGEAFF
cdr3_nt: TGTGCCAGCAGTGAACAGGGGGGAGGTGAAGCTTTCTTT

d_call: NA
j_call: TRBJ1-2
clone_size: NA
v_call: TRBV20-1
cdr3_aa: CSALGYTF
cdr3_nt: TGCAGTGCTCTTGGCTACACCTTC

d_call: TRBD2
j_call: TRBJ2-1
clone_size: NA
v_call: TRBV5-1
cdr3_aa: CASSSRRLAGGRQKDGNEQFF
cdr3_nt: TGCGCCAGCAGCTCGCGACGACTAGCGGGGGGGCGTCAGAAGGATGGCAATGAGCAGTTCTTC

d_call: NA
j_call: TRBJ2-2
clone_size: NA
v_call: TRBV11-3
cdr3_aa: CASSSHTREGTGELFF
cdr3_nt: TGTGCCAGCAGCTCTCATACCAGGGAAGGCACCGGGGAGCTGTTTTTT

d_call: TRBD1
j_call: TRBJ2-1
clone_size: NA
v_call: TRBV11-3
cdr3_aa: CASSLQGQGNEQFF
cdr3_nt: TGTGCCAGCAGCCTACAGGGACAGGGTAATGAGCAGTTCTTC

d_call: NA
j_call: TRBJ2-7
clone_size: NA
v_call: TRBV28
cdr3_aa: CASSISSQFTDEQYF
cdr3_nt: TGTGCCAGCAGTATCTCTAGCCAATTTACGGACGAGCAGTACTTC

d_call: NA
j_call: TRBJ2-7
clone_size: NA
v_call: TRBV14
cdr3_aa: CASSQVEGTYEQYF
cdr3_nt: TGTGCCAGCAGCCAAGTGGAGGGAACCTACGAGCAGTACTTC

d_call: TRBD2
j_call: TRBJ2-5
clone_size: once
v_call: TRBV7-6
cdr3_aa: CASSLIRSLAGFQETQYF
cdr3_nt: TGTGCCAGCAGCTTAATAAGAAGCCTAGCGGGGTTCCAAGAGACCCAGTACTTC

d_call: NA
j_call: TRBJ1-5
clone_size: NA
v_call: TRBV11-2
cdr3_aa: CASSLFGVHQPQHF
cdr3_nt: TGTGCCAGCAGCTTATTCGGGGTTCATCAGCCCCAGCATTTT

d_call: TRBD2
j_call: TRBJ2-3
clone_size: once
v_call: TRBV12-5
cdr3_aa: CASGTLGGVGTDTQYF
cdr3_nt: TGTGCTAGTGGTACCCTTGGGGGGGTGGGCACAGATACGCAGTATTTT

d_call: NA
j_call: TRBJ1-5
clone_size: NA
v_call: TRBV7-2
cdr3_aa: CASSFGRANQPQHF
cdr3_nt: TGTGCCAGCAGCTTCGGCAGGGCCAATCAGCCCCAGCATTTT

d_call: TRBD2
j_call: TRBJ2-2
clone_size: NA
v_call: TRBV5-4
cdr3_aa: CASSLPQTGTSPTNTGELFF
cdr3_nt: TGTGCCAGCAGCTTGCCTCAAACGGGGACTAGCCCCACGAACACCGGGGAGCTGTTTTTT

d_call: NA
j_call: TRBJ1-2
clone_size: NA
v_call: TRBV28
cdr3_aa: CASSTDSSDGYTF
cdr3_nt: TGTGCCAGCAGTACGGACAGTTCCGATGGCTACACCTTC

d_call: TRBD1
j_call: TRBJ2-7
clone_size: few
v_call: TRBV2
cdr3_aa: CASSEPSRATGGRSYEQYF
cdr3_nt: TGTGCCAGCAGTGAGCCCAGTAGGGCGACAGGGGGTCGCTCCTACGAGCAGTACTTC

d_call: NA
j_call: TRBJ1-1
clone_size: NA
v_call: TRBV5-1
cdr3_aa: CASSLVGHLNTEAFF
cdr3_nt: TGCGCCAGCAGCTTGGTGGGACACCTGAACACTGAAGCTTTCTTT

d_call: NA
j_call: TRBJ2-2
clone_size: NA
v_call: TRBV9
cdr3_aa: CASSVLGGGAHTGELFF
cdr3_nt: TGTGCCAGCAGCGTATTAGGAGGGGGGGCTCACACCGGGGAGCTGTTTTTT

d_call: TRBD1
j_call: TRBJ2-1
clone_size: NA
v_call: TRBV5-1
cdr3_aa: CASSLEGTGPYNEQFF
cdr3_nt: TGCGCCAGCAGCTTGGAAGGGACAGGACCCTACAATGAGCAGTTCTTC

d_call: NA
j_call: TRBJ1-2
clone_size: NA
v_call: TRBV7-9
cdr3_aa: CANSELISYGYTF
cdr3_nt: TGTGCCAACAGCGAATTGATCAGCTATGGCTACACCTTC

d_call: TRBD2
j_call: TRBJ2-3
clone_size: NA
v_call: TRBV19
cdr3_aa: CASSGIGTTTDTQYF
cdr3_nt: TGTGCCAGTAGTGGGATAGGGACTACCACAGATACGCAGTATTTT

d_call: TRBD1
j_call: TRBJ1-1
clone_size: NA
v_call: TRBV19
cdr3_aa: CASSIAGDRLMNTEAFF
cdr3_nt: TGTGCCAGTAGTATAGCCGGGGACAGATTAATGAACACTGAAGCTTTCTTT

d_call: TRBD1
j_call: TRBJ1-5
clone_size: NA
v_call: TRBV19
cdr3_aa: CASRDRDSSNQPQHF
cdr3_nt: TGTGCCAGTAGAGATCGGGACAGTAGCAATCAGCCCCAGCATTTT

d_call: NA
j_call: TRBJ1-5
clone_size: once
v_call: TRBV5-6
cdr3_aa: CASSLAGPNLRSNQPQHF
cdr3_nt: TGTGCCAGCAGCTTGGCAGGGCCCAACTTGCGAAGCAATCAGCCCCAGCATTTT

d_call: NA
j_call: TRBJ1-1
clone_size: NA
v_call: TRBV7-9
cdr3_aa: CASSSRRGGSKMNTEAFF
cdr3_nt: TGTGCCAGCAGCTCTAGAAGGGGGGGCAGCAAAATGAACACTGAAGCTTTCTTT

d_call: TRBD1
j_call: TRBJ1-2
clone_size: NA
v_call: TRBV6-6
cdr3_aa: CASSGDRPSYGYTF
cdr3_nt: TGTGCCAGCAGTGGGGACAGGCCTTCCTATGGCTACACCTTC